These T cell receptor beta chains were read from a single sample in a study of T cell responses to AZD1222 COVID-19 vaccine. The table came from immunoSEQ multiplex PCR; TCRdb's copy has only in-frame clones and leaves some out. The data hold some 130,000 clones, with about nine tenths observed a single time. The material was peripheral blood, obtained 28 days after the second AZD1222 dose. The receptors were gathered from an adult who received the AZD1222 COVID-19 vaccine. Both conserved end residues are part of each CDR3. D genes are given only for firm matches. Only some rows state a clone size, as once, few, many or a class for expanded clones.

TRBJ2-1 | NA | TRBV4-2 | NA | CASSQEPPGSPLSNNEQFF | TGTGCCAGCAGCCAAGAACCCCCGGGCAGCCCTCTTTCCAACAATGAGCAGTTCTTC
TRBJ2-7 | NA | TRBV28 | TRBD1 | CASSLGQGSPYEQYF | TGTGCCAGCAGTTTAGGACAGGGATCTCCCTACGAGCAGTACTTC
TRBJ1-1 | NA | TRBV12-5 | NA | CASGLVGGKDSMNTEAFF | TGTGCTAGTGGTTTGGTAGGGGGGAAAGATTCCATGAACACTGAAGCTTTCTTT
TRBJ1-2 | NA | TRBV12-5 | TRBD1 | CASGLSGQGAGGYTF | TGTGCTAGTGGTTTGTCAGGACAGGGGGCGGGAGGCTACACCTTC
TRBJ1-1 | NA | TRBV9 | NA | CASSVGSRDTEAFF | TGTGCCAGCAGCGTAGGGTCTAGAGACACTGAAGCTTTCTTT
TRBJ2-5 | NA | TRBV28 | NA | CASSLQGETQYF | TGTGCCAGCAGTTTACAGGGAGAGACCCAGTACTTC
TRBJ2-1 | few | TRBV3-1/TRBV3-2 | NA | CASSHAGGQRYNEQFF | TGTGCCAGCAGTCATGCGGGGGGACAGAGATACAATGAGCAGTTCTTC
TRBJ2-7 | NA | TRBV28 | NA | CASSPQGSSYEQYF | TGTGCCAGCAGTCCTCAGGGGAGCTCCTACGAGCAGTACTTC
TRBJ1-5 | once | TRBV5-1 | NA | CASSLGAGGNQPQHF | TGCGCCAGCAGCTTGGGGGCAGGGGGCAATCAGCCCCAGCATTTT
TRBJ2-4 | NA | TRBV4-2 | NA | CASSQDWVGSTINIQYF | TGTGCCAGCAGCCAAGATTGGGTCGGCAGTACTATAAACATTCAGTACTTC
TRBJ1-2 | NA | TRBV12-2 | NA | CASRLGTGEIYGYTF | TGTGCAAGTCGCTTGGGGACAGGCGAGATCTATGGCTACACCTTC
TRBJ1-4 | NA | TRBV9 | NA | CASSGDIDANEKLFF | TGTGCCAGCAGCGGGGACATAGATGCTAATGAAAAACTGTTTTTT
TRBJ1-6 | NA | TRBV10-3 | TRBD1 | CAISDPDRGVGSYNSPLHF | TGTGCCATCAGTGACCCGGACAGGGGAGTGGGCTCCTATAATTCACCCCTCCACTTT
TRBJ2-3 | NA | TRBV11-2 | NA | CASSLGQSFTDTQYF | TGTGCCAGCAGCCTTGGACAGTCTTTCACAGATACGCAGTATTTT
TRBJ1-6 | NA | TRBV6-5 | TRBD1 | CASSQGQEYSPLHF | TGTGCCAGCAGTCAGGGACAGGAATATTCACCCCTCCACTTT
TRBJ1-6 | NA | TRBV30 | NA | CAWSVLGSPLHF | TGTGCCTGGAGTGTACTTGGGTCACCCCTCCACTTT
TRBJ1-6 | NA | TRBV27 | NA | CASSPRLLYNSPLHF | TGTGCCAGCAGTCCCCGACTTTTGTATAATTCACCCCTCCACTTT
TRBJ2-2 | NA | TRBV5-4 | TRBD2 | CASSPGTSGNTGELFF | TGTGCCAGCAGCCCCGGGACTAGCGGGAACACCGGGGAGCTGTTTTTT
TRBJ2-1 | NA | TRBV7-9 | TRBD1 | CASSVGQGGVEQFF | TGTGCCAGCAGCGTGGGACAGGGAGGCGTTGAGCAGTTCTTC
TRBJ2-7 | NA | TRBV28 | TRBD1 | CATLTPDRAGYEQYF | TGTGCCACGCTTACCCCCGACAGGGCAGGCTACGAGCAGTACTTC
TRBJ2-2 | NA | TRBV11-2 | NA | CASSFPKGRTGELFF | TGTGCCAGCAGCTTCCCTAAGGGTCGGACCGGGGAGCTGTTTTTT
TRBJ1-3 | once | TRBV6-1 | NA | CASSEYYLSGNTIYF | TGTGCCAGCAGTGAATACTACCTCTCTGGAAACACCATATATTTT
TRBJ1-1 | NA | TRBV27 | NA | CASSFSGGSTGRTEAFF | TGTGCCAGCAGTTTTTCTGGGGGATCGACAGGCCGGACTGAAGCTTTCTTT
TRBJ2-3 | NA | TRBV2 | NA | CARNPGRGTRTDTQYF | TGTGCCAGAAACCCGGGCAGAGGGACCCGCACAGATACGCAGTATTTT
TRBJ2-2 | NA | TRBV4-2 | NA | CASSQSGARRNTGELFF | TGTGCCAGCAGTCAATCGGGGGCCAGGAGAAACACCGGGGAGCTGTTTTTT
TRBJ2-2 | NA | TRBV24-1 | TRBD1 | CATSDPGQDFTNTGELFF | TGTGCCACCAGTGACCCGGGACAGGACTTTACGAACACCGGGGAGCTGTTTTTT
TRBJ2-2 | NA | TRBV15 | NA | CATSRAWDINTGELFF | TGTGCCACCAGCAGAGCGTGGGACATAAACACCGGGGAGCTGTTTTTT
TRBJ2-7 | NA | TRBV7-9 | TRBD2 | CASSFQRETPQYF | TGTGCCAGCAGCTTCCAGCGGGAAACCCCCCAGTACTTC
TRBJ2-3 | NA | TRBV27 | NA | CASSPGQLGDTQYF | TGTGCCAGCAGTCCCGGACAGTTGGGGGATACGCAGTATTTT
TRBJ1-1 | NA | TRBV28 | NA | CASTLRRQGFNTEAFF | TGTGCCAGCACCCTAAGGCGGCAGGGCTTCAACACTGAAGCTTTCTTT
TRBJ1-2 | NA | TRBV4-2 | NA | CASSQDWRGYTF | TGTGCCAGCAGCCAAGATTGGCGGGGCTACACCTTC
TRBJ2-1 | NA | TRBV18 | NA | CASSPGHTYNEQFF | TGTGCCAGCTCACCGGGACACACCTACAATGAGCAGTTCTTC
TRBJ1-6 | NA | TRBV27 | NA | CASSINTESPLHF | TGTGCCAGCAGCATCAACACGGAATCACCCCTCCACTTT
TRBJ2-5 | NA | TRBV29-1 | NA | CSVGQLKETQYF | TGCAGCGTAGGACAGCTCAAAGAGACCCAGTACTTC
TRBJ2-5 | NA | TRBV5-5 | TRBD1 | CASSRDRETQYF | TGTGCCAGCAGCCGGGACAGAGAGACCCAGTACTTC
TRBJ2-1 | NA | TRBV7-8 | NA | CASSLGGEGNEQFF | TGTGCCAGCAGCTTAGGGGGCGAGGGCAATGAGCAGTTCTTC
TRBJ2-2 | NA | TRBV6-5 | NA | CASTERNAGELFF | TGTGCCAGCACCGAGCGGAACGCCGGGGAGCTGTTTTTT
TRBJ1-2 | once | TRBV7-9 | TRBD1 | CASSLPGQGYYGYTF | TGTGCCAGCAGCTTGCCGGGACAGGGATACTATGGCTACACCTTC
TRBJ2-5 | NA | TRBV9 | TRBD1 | CASSVGARTGGETQYF | TGTGCCAGCAGCGTAGGCGCTCGGACAGGGGGCGAGACCCAGTACTTC
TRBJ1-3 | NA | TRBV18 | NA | CASSPYRDLGNTIYF | TGTGCCAGCTCACCCTATAGGGACCTTGGAAACACCATATATTTT
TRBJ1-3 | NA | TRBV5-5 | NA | CASSLGSPLSGNTIYF | TGTGCCAGCAGCTTGGGATCCCCACTCTCTGGAAACACCATATATTTT
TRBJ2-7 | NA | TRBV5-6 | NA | CASSNPGAEYYEQYF | TGTGCCAGCAGCAACCCTGGGGCTGAGTACTACGAGCAGTACTTC
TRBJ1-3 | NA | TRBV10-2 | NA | CASKPLRQGSGNTIYF | TGCGCCAGCAAACCCCTTAGGCAGGGCTCTGGAAACACCATATATTTT
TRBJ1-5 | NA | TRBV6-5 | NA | CASSSALGQPQHF | TGTGCCAGCAGTTCTGCCCTAGGTCAGCCCCAGCATTTT
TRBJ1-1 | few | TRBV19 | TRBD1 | CASSTSDRGNTEAFF | TGTGCCAGTAGTACGTCAGACAGGGGAAACACTGAAGCTTTCTTT
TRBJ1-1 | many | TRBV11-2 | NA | CASSPGPAWSEAFF | TGTGCCAGCAGCCCGGGGCCGGCTTGGTCTGAAGCTTTCTTT
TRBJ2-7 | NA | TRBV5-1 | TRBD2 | CASSLGWTSAGHDEQYF | TGCGCCAGCAGCTTGGGCTGGACTAGCGCCGGTCACGACGAGCAGTACTTC
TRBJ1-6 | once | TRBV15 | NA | CATVPGGRSYNSPLHF | TGTGCCACCGTTCCGGGGGGGCGGTCCTATAATTCACCCCTCCACTTT
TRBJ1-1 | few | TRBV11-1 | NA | CASSLGSGRGRAFF | TGTGCCAGCAGCTTAGGGTCAGGGCGCGGAAGAGCTTTCTTT
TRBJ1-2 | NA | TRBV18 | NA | CASSPTGRANYGYTF | TGTGCCAGCTCACCAACGGGCAGAGCTAACTATGGCTACACCTTC
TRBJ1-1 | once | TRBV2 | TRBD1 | CASKRQGPAPLEAFF | TGTGCCAGCAAGAGACAGGGCCCAGCCCCACTTGAAGCTTTCTTT
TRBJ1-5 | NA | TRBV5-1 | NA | CASSLTGSNQPQHF | TGCGCCAGCAGCTTGACAGGGAGCAATCAGCCCCAGCATTTT
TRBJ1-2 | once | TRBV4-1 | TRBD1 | CASTPGQGINYGYTF | TGCGCCAGCACCCCGGGACAGGGGATCAACTATGGCTACACCTTC